This TCR beta chain was captured by sequencing in a study of CD8+ T cells in alopecia areata. cDNA serving as the sequencing template came from extracted, reverse transcribed RNA. Measured with immunoSEQ multiplex PCR; TCRdb has only the in-frame clones, and not every one. Found here are 70,000 to 95,000 clones, 45% to 60% of them singletons; the top ten hold just over 5.5%. CDR3 length equals 14 residues. The germline V gene encodes CDR1 MNHEY and CDR2 SMNVEV (reference sequence). V lost 5 bases to trimming and J lost 0 bases, with 10 bases between them. Concerning this clone: Its antigen remains unidentified.

General study results and limits: Whereas mice showed it more clearly, TCR sharing across patients was murkier, possibly because of HLA.

The chain uses TRBV27 and TRBJ1-2; D is ambiguous. Sequences were obtained from NKG2D-high CD8+ T cells sorted from blood. This clonotype was obtained from a human donor with alopecia areata. The CDR3 region is CASSTPGTNYGYTF. The CDR3 DNA reads TGTGCCAGCAGTACACCCGGGACTAACTATGGCTACACCTTC.